A single sample gave rise to the 10 T cell receptor beta chains below, sequenced in a study of T-cell memory formation after mild COVID-19. TCRdb re-analysed the 5' RACE reads in MiXCR, keeping a single row per CDR3 protein. The table records more than 350,000 distinct CDR3 sequences, roughly 15% of them present only once. Sequences were obtained from PBMCs or a T cell subset sorted from them (not recorded which). These receptors all come from a man between 18 and 35 years old who had mild COVID-19 (a few samples of this study predate the infection). Cell type and time point are not known.

The chain combines TRBV7-2 with TRBJ2-4; no definite D call. The CDR3 covers 13 residues. CDR1 is SGHTA, CDR2 FQGNSA, per germline. Trimming removed 8 bases at V and 0 bases at J, with 8 bases between. The CDR3 bases are TGTGCCAGCGAAAACCTAGCCAAAAACATTCAGTACTTC. Amino acids: CASENLAKNIQYF.

This clonotype was recorded many times. The chain combines TRBV12-3 or TRBV12-4 with TRBJ1-1; 12 bases are shared with TRBD1. Unmatched junction bases numbered 10, after V lost 4 bases and J lost 7 bases. This CDR3 contains 16 residues. CDR3 residues: CASSSPRDRGQDEAFF. DNA of the CDR3: TGTGCCAGCAGTTCCCCCCGGGACAGGGGGCAGGATGAAGCTTTCTTT.

The CDR3 DNA sequence: TGCGCCAGCAGCCGGGGCGGTGAGACAGGGGTCTCACCCCTCCACTTT. This codes for CASSRGGETGVSPLHF. The chain employs TRBV5-1 and TRBJ1-6, with 8 bases fitting TRBD1. Germline trimming cut 4 bases from V and 10 bases from J; bases unmatched to any gene: 13. The CDR3 has 16 residues. From germline, CDR1 is SGHRS and CDR2 YFSETQ.

This clonotype came up a few times. The chain links TRBV5-1 to TRBJ2-1; D uncertain. The length of the CDR3 is 12 residues. From germline, CDR1 is SGHRS and CDR2 YFSETQ. The V and J ends lost 4 bases and 8 bases respectively, with 10 bases between them. The CDR3 reads CASSPQKDEQFF. The CDR3 nucleotides are TGCGCCAGCAGCCCCCAGAAAGATGAGCAGTTCTTC.

This clonotype came up once. Sequence at one end of the junction differs from germline and may be a read error. The chain uses TRBV6-5 and TRBJ1-1, with D hard to call. The germline V gene encodes CDR1 MNHEY and CDR2 SVGAGI. This CDR3 contains 12 residues. The CDR3 DNA reads TGTGTCAGCGTTGGGATGAACACTGAAGCTTTCTTT. Translating it yields CVSVGMNTEAFF.

This clonotype was seen many times. The chain uses TRBV7-2 and TRBJ2-1, with 9 bases lining up with TRBD1. CDR1 SGHTA and CDR2 FQGNSA come from the germline V gene. The CDR3 is made up of 14 amino acids. After removal of 6 bases from V and 6 bases from J, the junction contained 6 bases not matched to a gene. This CDR3 reads CASRGDRVFNEQFF. For the CDR3, the DNA is TGTGCCAGCAGGGGGGACAGGGTATTCAATGAGCAGTTCTTC.

In this sample, this clonotype turned up a few times. In nucleotides, the CDR3 is TGCGCCAGCAGCCCGCCCGCTAGCGAACGGGAGACCCAGTACTTC. This gives the protein CASSPPASERETQYF. The chain uses TRBV5-1 and TRBJ2-5, with D perhaps matching TRBD2 (6 bases). This CDR3 is 15 amino acids long. V was cut by 4 bases and J by 5 bases, with 18 bases left in between. Germline V gene lookup returns CDR1 SGHRS and CDR2 YFSETQ.

V and J are TRBV11-1 and TRBJ2-5, with a possible D match to TRBD1 (6 bases). V was cut by 5 bases and J by 5 bases, with 15 bases left in between. The CDR3 extends over 14 amino acids. Germline CDR1 and CDR2: SGHAT and FQDESV (reference sequence). The CDR3 here is CASSPTGGTETQYF. DNA for the CDR3: TGTGCCAGCAGCCCGACAGGCGGCACGGAGACCCAGTACTTC.

This clonotype has a count of ten or more. The V gene is TRBV4-2, the J gene TRBJ2-3, with 10 bases matching TRBD2. With V trimmed by 1 base and J by 4 bases, 2 bases remained unmatched. The CDR3 has 15 amino acids. CDR1 and CDR2 from the germline V gene are LGHNA and YNFKEQ. The CDR3 DNA is TGTGCCAGCAGCCAAGGGAGCGGGGGGGCAGATACGCAGTATTTT. It specifies CASSQGSGGADTQYF.

This clonotype showed up just a few times. V usage is TRBV6-5 and J usage is TRBJ1-2; the match to TRBD1 covers 9 bases. Germline V gene sequence: CDR1 MNHEY, CDR2 SVGAGI. With 0 bases clipped from V and 6 bases from J, the junction kept 5 bases outside the gene matches. The CDR3 totals 15 residues. CDR3 coding DNA: TGTGCCAGCAGTTACTCGAACAGGGGGCAGGATGGCTACACCTTC. It is translated as CASSYSNRGQDGYTF.